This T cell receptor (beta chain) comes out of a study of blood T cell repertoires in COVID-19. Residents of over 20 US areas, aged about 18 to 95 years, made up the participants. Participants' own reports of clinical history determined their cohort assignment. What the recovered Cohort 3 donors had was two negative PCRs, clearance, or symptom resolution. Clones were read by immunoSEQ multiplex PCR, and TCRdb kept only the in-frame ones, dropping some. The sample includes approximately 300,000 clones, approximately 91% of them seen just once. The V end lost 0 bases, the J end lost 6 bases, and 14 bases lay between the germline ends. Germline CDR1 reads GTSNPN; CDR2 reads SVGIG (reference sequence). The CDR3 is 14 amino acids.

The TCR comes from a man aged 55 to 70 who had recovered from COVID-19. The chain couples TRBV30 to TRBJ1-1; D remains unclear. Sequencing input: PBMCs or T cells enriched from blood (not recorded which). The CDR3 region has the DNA TGTGCCTGGAGTGTGGGCGCAAGCCTCCCTGAAGCTTTCTTT. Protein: CAWSVGASLPEAFF. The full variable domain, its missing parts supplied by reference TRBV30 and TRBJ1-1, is SQTIHQWPATLVQPVGSPLSLECTVEGTSNPNLYWYRQAAGRGLQLLFYSVGIGQISSEVPQNLSASRPQDRQFILSSKKLLLSDSGFYLCAWSVGASLPEAFFGQGTRLTVV.